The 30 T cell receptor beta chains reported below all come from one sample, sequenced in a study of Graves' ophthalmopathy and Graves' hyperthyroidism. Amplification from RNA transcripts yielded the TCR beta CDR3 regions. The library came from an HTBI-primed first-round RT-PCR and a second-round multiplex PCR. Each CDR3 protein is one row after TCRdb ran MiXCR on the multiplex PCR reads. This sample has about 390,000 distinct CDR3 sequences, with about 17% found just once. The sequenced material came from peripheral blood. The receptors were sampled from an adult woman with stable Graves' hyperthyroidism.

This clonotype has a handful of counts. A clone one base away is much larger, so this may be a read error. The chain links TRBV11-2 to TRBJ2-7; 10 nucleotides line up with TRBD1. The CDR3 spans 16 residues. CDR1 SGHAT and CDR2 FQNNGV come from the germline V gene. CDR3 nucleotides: TGTGCCAGCAGCTACAACACCGGGACAGGGGATTGGGAGCAGTGCTTC. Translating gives CASSYNTGTGDWEQCF.

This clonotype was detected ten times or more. The DNA for the CDR3 is TGCAGTGCTAGAGATCGGGGACTAGCGGGAGTCTACGAGCAGTACTTC. Its translation: CSARDRGLAGVYEQYF. The chain couples TRBV20-1 to TRBJ2-7; TRBD2 matches 14 bases. Germline assignment: CDR1 DFQATT and CDR2 SNEGSKA (reference sequence). The CDR3 contains 16 residues. V lost 0 bases, J lost 3 bases, and 4 bases stayed unmatched.

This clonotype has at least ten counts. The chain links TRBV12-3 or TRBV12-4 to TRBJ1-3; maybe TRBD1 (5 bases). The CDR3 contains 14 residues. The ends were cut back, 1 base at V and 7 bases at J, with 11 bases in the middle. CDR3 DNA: TGTGCCAGCAGTTTAGGTCTCAGGGAGAACACCATATATTTT. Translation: CASSLGLRENTIYF.

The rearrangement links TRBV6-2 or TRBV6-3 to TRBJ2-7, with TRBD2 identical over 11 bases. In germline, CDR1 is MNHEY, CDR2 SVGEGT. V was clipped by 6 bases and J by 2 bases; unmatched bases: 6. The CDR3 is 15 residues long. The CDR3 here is CASSKGLAEAYEQYF. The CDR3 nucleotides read TGTGCCAGCAGCAAGGGACTAGCGGAAGCCTACGAGCAGTACTTC.

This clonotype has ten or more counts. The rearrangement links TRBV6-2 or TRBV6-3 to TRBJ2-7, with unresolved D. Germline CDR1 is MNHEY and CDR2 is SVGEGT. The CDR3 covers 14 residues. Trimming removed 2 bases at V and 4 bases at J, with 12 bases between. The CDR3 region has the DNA TGTGCCAGCAGTTACGATGGGGTTGAGTACGAGCAGTACTTC. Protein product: CASSYDGVEYEQYF.

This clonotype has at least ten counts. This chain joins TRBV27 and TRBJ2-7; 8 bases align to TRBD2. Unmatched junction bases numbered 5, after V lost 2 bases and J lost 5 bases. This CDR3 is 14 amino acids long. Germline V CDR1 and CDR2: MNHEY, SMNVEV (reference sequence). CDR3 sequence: CASSLGSGVNEQYF. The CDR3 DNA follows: TGTGCCAGCAGTTTAGGTAGCGGGGTAAACGAGCAGTACTTC.

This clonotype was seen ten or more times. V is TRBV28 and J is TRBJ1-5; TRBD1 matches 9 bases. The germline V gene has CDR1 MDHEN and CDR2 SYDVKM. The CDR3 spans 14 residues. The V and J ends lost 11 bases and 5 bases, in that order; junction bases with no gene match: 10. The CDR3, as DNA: TGTGCCGGCAAGGGGACAGGGCCGGATCAGCCCCAGCATTTT. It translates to CAGKGTGPDQPQHF.

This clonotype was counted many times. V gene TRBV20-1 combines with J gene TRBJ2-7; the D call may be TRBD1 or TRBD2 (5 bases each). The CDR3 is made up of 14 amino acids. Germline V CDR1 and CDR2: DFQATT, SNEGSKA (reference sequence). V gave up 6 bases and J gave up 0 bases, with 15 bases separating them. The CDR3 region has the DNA TGCAGTGCCCCCCGGGACGGCGCCTCCTACGAGCAGTACTTC. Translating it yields CSAPRDGASYEQYF.

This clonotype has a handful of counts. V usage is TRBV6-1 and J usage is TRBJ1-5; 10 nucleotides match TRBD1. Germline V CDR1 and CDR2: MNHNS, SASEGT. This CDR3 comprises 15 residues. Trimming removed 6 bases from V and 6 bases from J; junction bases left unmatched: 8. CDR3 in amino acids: CASSPRQGAFQPQHF. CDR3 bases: TGTGCCAGCAGCCCGCGACAGGGGGCGTTTCAGCCCCAGCATTTT.

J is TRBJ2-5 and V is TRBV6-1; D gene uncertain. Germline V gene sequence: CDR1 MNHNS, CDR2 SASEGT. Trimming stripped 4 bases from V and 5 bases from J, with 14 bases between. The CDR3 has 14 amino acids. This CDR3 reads CASSGYQRGETQYF. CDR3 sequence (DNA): TGTGCCAGCAGTGGCTACCAACGTGGGGAGACCCAGTACTTC.

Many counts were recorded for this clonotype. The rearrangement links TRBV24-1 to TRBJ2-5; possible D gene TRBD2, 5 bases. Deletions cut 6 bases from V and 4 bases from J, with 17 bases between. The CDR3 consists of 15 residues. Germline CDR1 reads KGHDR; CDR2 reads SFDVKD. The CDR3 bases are TGTGCCACCAGTCGATTTGACCGGGCGGGAGAGACCCAGTACTTC. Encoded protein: CATSRFDRAGETQYF.

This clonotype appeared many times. The CDR3 region is CASSDDRRYGYTF. CDR3 DNA sequence: TGTGCCAGTAGTGATGATCGTCGCTATGGCTACACCTTC. This rearrangement joins TRBV19 to TRBJ1-2; D is uncertain. The CDR3 runs 13 residues. V lost 5 bases to trimming and J lost 4 bases, with 11 bases between them. The V gene's germline CDR1 is LNHDA and CDR2 SQIVND (reference sequence).

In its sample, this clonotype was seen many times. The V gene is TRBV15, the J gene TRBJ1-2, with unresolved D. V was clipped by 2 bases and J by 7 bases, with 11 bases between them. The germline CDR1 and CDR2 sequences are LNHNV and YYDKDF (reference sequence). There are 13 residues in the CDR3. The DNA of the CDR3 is TGTGCCACCAGCAGATCTGGGATTGGTGGCTACACCTTC. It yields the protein CATSRSGIGGYTF. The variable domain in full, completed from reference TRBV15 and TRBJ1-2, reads DAMVIQNPRYQVTQFGKPVTLSCSQTLNHNVMYWYQQKSSQAPKLLFHYYDKDFNNEADTPDNFQSRRPNTSFCFLDIRSPGLGDTAMYLCATSRSGIGGYTFGSGTRLTVV.

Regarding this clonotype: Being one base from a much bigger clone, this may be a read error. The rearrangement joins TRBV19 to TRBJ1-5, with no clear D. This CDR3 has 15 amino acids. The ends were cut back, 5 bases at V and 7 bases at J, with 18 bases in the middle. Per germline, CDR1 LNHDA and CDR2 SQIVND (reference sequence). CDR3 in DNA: TGTGCCAGTAGTCCGCGTCCGTTGACGGACCAGCCCCAGCATTTT. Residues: CASSPRPLTDQPQHF.

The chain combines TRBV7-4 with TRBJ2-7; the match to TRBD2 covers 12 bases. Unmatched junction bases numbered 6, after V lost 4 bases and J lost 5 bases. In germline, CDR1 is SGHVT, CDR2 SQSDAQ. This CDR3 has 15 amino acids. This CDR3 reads CASSSSWTSGDEQYF. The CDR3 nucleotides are TGTGCCAGCAGCTCGAGTTGGACTAGCGGGGACGAGCAGTACTTC. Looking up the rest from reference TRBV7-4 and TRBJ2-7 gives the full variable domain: GAGVSQSPRYKVAKRGRDVALRCDSISGHVTLYWYRQTLGQGSEVLTYSQSDAQRDKSGRPSGRFSAERPERSVSTLKIQRTEQGDSAVYLCASSSSWTSGDEQYFGPGTRLTVT.

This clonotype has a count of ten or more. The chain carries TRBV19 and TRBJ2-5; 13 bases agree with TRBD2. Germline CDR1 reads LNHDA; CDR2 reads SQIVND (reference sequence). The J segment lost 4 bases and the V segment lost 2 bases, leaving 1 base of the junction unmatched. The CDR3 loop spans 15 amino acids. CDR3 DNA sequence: TGTGCCAGTAGTATAACTAGCGGGAGGGGAGAGACCCAGTACTTC. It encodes CASSITSGRGETQYF.

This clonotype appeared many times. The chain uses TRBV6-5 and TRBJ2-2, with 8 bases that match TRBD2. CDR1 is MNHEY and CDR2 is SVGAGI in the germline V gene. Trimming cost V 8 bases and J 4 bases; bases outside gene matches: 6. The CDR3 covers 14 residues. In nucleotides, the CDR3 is TGTGCCAGCCGTTTAGCGGGGATCACCGGGGAGCTGTTTTTT. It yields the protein CASRLAGITGELFF.

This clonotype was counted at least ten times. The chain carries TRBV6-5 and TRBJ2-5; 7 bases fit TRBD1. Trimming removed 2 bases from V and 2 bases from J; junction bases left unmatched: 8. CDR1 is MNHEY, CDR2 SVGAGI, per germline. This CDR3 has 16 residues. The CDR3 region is CASSYPPDRVQETQYF. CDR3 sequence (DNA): TGTGCCAGCAGTTACCCCCCCGACAGGGTGCAAGAGACCCAGTACTTC.

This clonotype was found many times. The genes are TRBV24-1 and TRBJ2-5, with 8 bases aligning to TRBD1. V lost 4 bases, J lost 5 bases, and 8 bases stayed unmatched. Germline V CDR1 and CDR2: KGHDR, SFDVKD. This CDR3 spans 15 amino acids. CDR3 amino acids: CATSDPSGGWETQYF. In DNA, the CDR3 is TGTGCCACCAGTGACCCCTCAGGGGGCTGGGAGACCCAGTACTTC.

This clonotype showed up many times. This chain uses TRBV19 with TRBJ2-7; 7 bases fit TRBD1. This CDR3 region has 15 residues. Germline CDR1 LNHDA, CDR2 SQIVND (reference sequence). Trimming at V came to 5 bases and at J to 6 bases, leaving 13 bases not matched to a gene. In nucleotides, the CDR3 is TGTGCCAGTAGTCCCGACAGGGTTTCTTCTGGCGAGCAGTACTTC. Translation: CASSPDRVSSGEQYF.

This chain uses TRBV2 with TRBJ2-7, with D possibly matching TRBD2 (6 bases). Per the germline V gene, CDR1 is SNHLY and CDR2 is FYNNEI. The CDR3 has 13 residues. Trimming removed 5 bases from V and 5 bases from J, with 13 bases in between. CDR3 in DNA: TGTGCCAGCAGTCCCCCTGGGAGGAACGAGCAGTACTTC. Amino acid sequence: CASSPPGRNEQYF. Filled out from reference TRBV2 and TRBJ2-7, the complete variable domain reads EPEVTQTPSHQVTQMGQEVILRCVPISNHLYFYWYRQILGQKVEFLVSFYNNEISEKSEIFDDQFSVERPDGSNFTLKIRSTKLEDSAMYFCASSPPGRNEQYFGPGTRLTVT.

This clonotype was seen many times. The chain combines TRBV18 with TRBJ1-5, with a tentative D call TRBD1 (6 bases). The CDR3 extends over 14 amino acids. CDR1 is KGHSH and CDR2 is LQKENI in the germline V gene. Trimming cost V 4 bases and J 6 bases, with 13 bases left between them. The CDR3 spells CASSRNRVGQPQHF. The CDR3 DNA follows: TGTGCCAGCTCACGAAACAGGGTTGGTCAGCCCCAGCATTTT.

CDR3 sequence: CATSEADYGYTF. The CDR3 nucleotides read TGTGCCACCAGTGAGGCCGATTATGGCTACACCTTC. This rearrangement joins TRBV24-1 to TRBJ1-2; D is unclear. Germline V gives CDR1 KGHDR, CDR2 SFDVKD. V shed 4 bases and J shed 5 bases, with 7 bases lying between them. The CDR3 is 12 residues long.

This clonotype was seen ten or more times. The CDR3 DNA reads as TGCAGCGTTGAAGTTTGGGAGGGAGTGGTGGCTAACTATGGCTACACCTTC. It translates to CSVEVWEGVVANYGYTF. The genes are TRBV29-1 and TRBJ1-2, with D hard to call. The CDR3 length is 17 residues. The V end lost 1 base, the J end lost 0 bases, and 18 bases lay between the germline ends. Germline CDR1 and CDR2: SQVTM and ANQGSEA.

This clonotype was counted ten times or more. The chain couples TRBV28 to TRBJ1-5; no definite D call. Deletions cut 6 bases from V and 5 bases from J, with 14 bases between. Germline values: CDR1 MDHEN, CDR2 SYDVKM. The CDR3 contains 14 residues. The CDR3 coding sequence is TGTGCCAGCAGCAAAAATGGCCTGCATCAGCCCCAGCATTTT. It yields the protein CASSKNGLHQPQHF.

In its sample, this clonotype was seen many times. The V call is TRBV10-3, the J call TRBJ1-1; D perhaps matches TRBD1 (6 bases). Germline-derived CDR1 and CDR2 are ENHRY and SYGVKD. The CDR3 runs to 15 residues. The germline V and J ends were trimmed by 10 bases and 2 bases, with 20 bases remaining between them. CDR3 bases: TGTGCCACCGGGAGGTTTAGAGGGGGAAACACTGAAGCTTTCTTT. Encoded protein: CATGRFRGGNTEAFF.

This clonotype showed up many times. The CDR3 spells CASSQPGLAGHQETQYF. The CDR3 nucleotides read TGCGCCAGCAGCCAGCCGGGACTAGCGGGCCACCAAGAGACCCAGTACTTC. The chain links TRBV4-1 to TRBJ2-5; 12 bases match TRBD2. This CDR3 contains 17 residues. J lost 0 bases, V lost 3 bases, and 5 bases had no gene match. The germline CDR1 and CDR2 sequences are MGHRA and YSYEKL.

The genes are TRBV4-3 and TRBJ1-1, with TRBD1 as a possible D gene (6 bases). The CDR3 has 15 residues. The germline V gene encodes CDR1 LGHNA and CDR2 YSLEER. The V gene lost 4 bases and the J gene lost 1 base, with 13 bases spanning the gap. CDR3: CASSRGWGANTEAFF. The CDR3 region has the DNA TGCGCCAGCAGCCGCGGGTGGGGGGCGAACACTGAAGCTTTCTTT.

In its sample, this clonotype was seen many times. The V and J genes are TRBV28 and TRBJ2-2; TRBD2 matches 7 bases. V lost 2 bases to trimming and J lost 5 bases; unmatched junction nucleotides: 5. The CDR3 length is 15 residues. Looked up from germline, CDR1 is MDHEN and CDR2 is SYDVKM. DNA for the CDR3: TGTGCCAGCAGTTTAGGCGGGAGCTTTACCGGGGAGCTGTTTTTT. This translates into CASSLGGSFTGELFF. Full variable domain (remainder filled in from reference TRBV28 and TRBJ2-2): DVKVTQSSRYLVKRTGEKVFLECVQDMDHENMFWYRQDPGLGLRLIYFSYDVKMKEKGDIPEGYSVSREKKERFSLILESASTNQTSMYLCASSLGGSFTGELFFGEGSRLTVL.

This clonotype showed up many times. The CDR3 protein is CASSLRTAPETQYF. As DNA, the CDR3 is TGTGCCAGCAGCCTCAGGACAGCCCCAGAGACCCAGTACTTC. The chain is built from TRBV7-8 and TRBJ2-5, with D possibly matching TRBD1 (6 bases). The V and J ends lost 5 bases and 4 bases respectively, with 14 bases between them. CDR1 and CDR2 (germline): SGHVS, FQNEAQ. This CDR3 has 14 residues.